Below, 20 T cell receptor beta chains from the same sample are listed, as sequenced in a study of blood T cell repertoires in COVID-19. Method: immunoSEQ multiplex PCR; TCRdb's copy keeps in-frame clones and lacks some. Among about 12,000 clones listed, over 60% were seen once. The source material was peripheral blood. The receptors stem from a man aged 55 to 70 with COVID-19, enrolled during active disease.

This clone was recorded only once. The gene calls are TRBV3-1 (or the pseudogene TRBV3-2) and TRBJ2-1; TRBD2 matches at 9 bases. V shed 1 base, J shed 6 bases, and the junction held 7 bases outside the gene matches. There are 16 residues in the CDR3. CDR1 LGHDT and CDR2 YNNKEL come from the germline V gene (reference sequence). CDR3 DNA sequence: TGTGCCAGCAGCCAAGTGCGGGGGGGCCCTGGCAATGAGCAGTTCTTC. Protein product: CASSQVRGGPGNEQFF.

The chain joins TRBV4-1 to TRBJ2-3; 9 positions match TRBD1. The CDR3 is 15 amino acids. CDR1 and CDR2 (germline): MGHRA, YSYEKL. V lost 3 bases and J lost 1; bases outside the gene matches: 2. CDR3 DNA sequence: TGCGCCAGCAGCCAGTGGGACAGGGGCACAGATACGCAGTATTTT. This gives the protein CASSQWDRGTDTQYF.

The rearrangement joins TRBV4-3 to TRBJ2-1; 10 nucleotides agree with TRBD1. Unmatched junction bases numbered 5, after V lost 0 bases and J lost 15 bases. The CDR3 has 13 amino acids. Germline loops: CDR1 LGHNA, CDR2 YSLEER. The CDR3 reads CASSQERDRGRFF. The CDR3, as DNA: TGCGCCAGCAGCCAAGAGCGGGACAGGGGTCGGTTCTTC.

V and J are TRBV24-1 and TRBJ2-3, with D perhaps matching TRBD1 (5 bases). V lost 4 bases, J lost 1 base, and 8 bases lay in between. Germline V lookup: CDR1 KGHDR, CDR2 SFDVKD. There are 14 residues in the CDR3. The CDR3 protein is CATSDPGRTDTQYF. The CDR3 bases are TGTGCCACCAGTGACCCAGGGCGCACAGATACGCAGTATTTT.

The table lists this clone with a count of one. This chain joins TRBV10-3 and TRBJ1-1; TRBD1 matches 10 bases. Germline loops: CDR1 ENHRY, CDR2 SYGVKD. Trimming at V came to 2 bases and at J to 4 bases, leaving 1 base not matched to a gene. The CDR3 loop spans 14 amino acids. The chain's CDR3 is CAISEGTGATEAFF. In nucleotides, the CDR3 is TGTGCCATCAGTGAGGGGACAGGGGCCACTGAAGCTTTCTTT.

This clone is labeled medium-sized. The rearrangement joins TRBV13 to TRBJ1-2, with 8 bases aligning to TRBD1. CDR1 and CDR2 from the germline V gene are PRHDT and FYEKMQ (reference sequence). With V trimmed by 0 bases and J by 6 bases, 15 bases remained unmatched. The CDR3 is made up of 18 amino acids. CDR3 in amino acids: CASSLGLGATGAYDGYTF. DNA of the CDR3: TGTGCCAGCAGCTTAGGATTGGGGGCGACAGGGGCGTATGATGGCTACACCTTC.

The chain is built from TRBV3-1 (or the pseudogene TRBV3-2) and TRBJ2-3; TRBD2 aligns across 9 bases. This CDR3 contains 19 residues. The germline V gene has CDR1 LGHDT and CDR2 YNNKEL (reference sequence). V dropped 4 bases and J dropped 0; count of bases not matched to a gene: 14. The CDR3 DNA follows: TGTGCCAGCAGCCGACTAGCGGAGCGGCTAGGTCCTAGCACAGATACGCAGTATTTT. Amino acid sequence: CASSRLAERLGPSTDTQYF.

This chain uses TRBV6-1 with TRBJ2-1, with 11 bases aligning to TRBD2. Unmatched junction bases numbered 9, after V lost 3 bases and J lost 5 bases. Germline V gene lookup returns CDR1 MNHNS and CDR2 SASEGT. The CDR3 is 17 amino acids. The CDR3 region is CASSESSGRRGHNEQFF. The CDR3 nucleotides read TGTGCCAGCAGTGAGTCTAGCGGGAGGAGGGGGCACAATGAGCAGTTCTTC.

V is TRBV11-3 and J is TRBJ1-1; no clear D gene. The V end lost 1 base, the J end lost 5 bases, and 5 bases lay between the germline ends. In germline, CDR1 is SGHNT, CDR2 YENEEA. CDR3 length: 12 amino acids. The CDR3 nucleotides read TGTGCCAGCAGCTTAGGGCCGACTGAAGCTTTCTTT. The encoded protein is CASSLGPTEAFF.

CDR3 sequence: CATSVAGGPTGELFF. The CDR3 region has the DNA TGTGCCACCAGTGTAGCGGGAGGGCCAACCGGGGAGCTGTTTTTT. The chain has TRBV24-1 and TRBJ2-2; TRBD2 matches at 11 bases. This CDR3 has 15 amino acids. With V trimmed by 5 bases and J by 5 bases, 3 bases remained unmatched. Germline CDR1 is KGHDR and CDR2 is SFDVKD.

The rearrangement joins TRBV24-1 to TRBJ2-2; TRBD1 matches at 7 bases. Germline lookup yields CDR1 KGHDR and CDR2 SFDVKD. The CDR3 contains 14 residues. V trimming: 12 bases; J trimming: 5 bases; junction bases outside the gene matches: 11. In nucleotides, the CDR3 is TGTGCCCCCCTGAGGGGGCGCAGGACCGGGGAGCTGTTTTTT. Residues: CAPLRGRRTGELFF.

The sample holds a few counts of this clone. V usage is TRBV24-1 and J usage is TRBJ2-5, with D unclear. Trimming shortened V by 2 bases and J by 5 bases, and 8 bases separated the two germline ends. The CDR3 is made up of 13 amino acids. Germline loops: CDR1 KGHDR, CDR2 SFDVKD. CDR3 residues: CATSDSRLETQYF. Here the CDR3 DNA reads TGTGCCACCAGTGATTCTAGGTTGGAGACCCAGTACTTC.

This clone was observed a handful of times. This chain joins TRBV11-2 and TRBJ1-2; 7 bases fit TRBD1. Germline V lookup: CDR1 SGHAT, CDR2 FQNNGV. This CDR3 has 16 residues. Trimming removed 4 bases from V and 8 bases from J; junction bases left unmatched: 16. This chain's CDR3 is CASSSGQAVTGEGYTF. The DNA of the CDR3 is TGTGCCAGCAGCTCCGGACAGGCTGTGACGGGTGAAGGCTACACCTTC.

The chain couples TRBV18 to TRBJ2-1, with 8 nucleotides matching TRBD2. Germline V gene sequence: CDR1 KGHSH, CDR2 LQKENI. The CDR3 loop spans 16 amino acids. V dropped 4 bases and J dropped 1; count of bases not matched to a gene: 6. The CDR3 sequence: CASSRASGLSYNEQFF. The CDR3, as DNA: TGTGCCAGCTCACGGGCTAGCGGGCTGTCCTACAATGAGCAGTTCTTC.

This clone is deemed medium-sized (0.01 to 0.1%). This chain uses TRBV2 with TRBJ1-3; a possible D gene is TRBD1 (5 bases). The CDR3 sequence is 16 residues long. The V end lost 4 bases, the J end lost 4 bases, and 17 bases lay between the germline ends. The germline V gene has CDR1 SNHLY and CDR2 FYNNEI. The CDR3 region has the DNA TGTGCCAGCAGTGTACAGGACCCTCGGTTGGGAAACACCATATATTTT. Its translation is CASSVQDPRLGNTIYF.

The chain joins TRBV9 to TRBJ1-2; 9 bases are a match to TRBD1. The trim removed 3 bases at V and 2 bases at J, leaving 5 bases unmatched. Germline CDR1 is SGDLS and CDR2 is YYNGEE. The CDR3 runs 15 residues. CDR3 coding DNA: TGTGCCAGCAGCGCGACGACAGGGGGGAACTATGGCTACACCTTC. Translated, it gives CASSATTGGNYGYTF. The full variable domain, completed using reference TRBV9 and TRBJ1-2, is DSGVTQTPKHLITATGQRVTLRCSPRSGDLSVYWYQQSLDQGLQFLIQYYNGEERAKGNILERFSAQQFPDLHSELNLSSLELGDSALYFCASSATTGGNYGYTFGSGTRLTVV.

This clone was counted between two and nine times. The rearrangement links TRBV28 to TRBJ2-2; unclear D gene. The CDR3 is 11 residues long. Germline V gene data show CDR1 as MDHEN and CDR2 as SYDVKM. V lost 7 bases, J lost 8 bases, and 8 bases lay in between. CDR3 bases: TGTGCCAGCACGTGGGCTGGGGAGCTGTTTTTT. Translation gives CASTWAGELFF.

Here the CDR3 reads CASSITSVNEQFF. The CDR3 DNA is TGTGCCAGCAGCATAACTAGCGTCAATGAGCAGTTCTTC. J is TRBJ2-1 and V is TRBV6-2 or TRBV6-3, with 7 bases lining up with TRBD2. Germline V lookup: CDR1 MNHEY, CDR2 SVGEGT. The CDR3 covers 13 residues. V shed 6 bases, J shed 6 bases, and the junction held 5 bases outside the gene matches.

The chain has TRBV5-6 and TRBJ2-7, with 7 bases that match TRBD2. The CDR3 runs to 12 residues. Unmatched junction bases numbered 1, after V lost 4 bases and J lost 3 bases. Germline loops: CDR1 SGHDT, CDR2 YYEEEE. The CDR3 DNA sequence: TGTGCCAGCAGCCGGACTAGCTACGAGCAGTACGTC. Its protein product is CASSRTSYEQYV.

CDR3: CAWSDFGTSGMNTGELFF. CDR3 sequence (DNA): TGTGCCTGGAGTGACTTTGGGACTAGCGGGATGAACACCGGGGAGCTGTTTTTT. The V call is TRBV30, the J call TRBJ2-2; 13 bases map to TRBD2. The CDR3 totals 18 residues. V shed 1 base and J 1 base; nucleotides not matched to a gene: 6. Germline V gives CDR1 GTSNPN, CDR2 SVGIG (reference sequence).